Presented here are 27 T cell receptor beta chains from one specimen sequenced in a study of T cells in Graves' hyperthyroidism and ophthalmopathy. The CDR3 regions of TCR beta were amplified from RNA transcripts. Researchers ran a first-round RT-PCR on the TCR CDR3 using the HTBI primer set. TCRdb re-called the multiplex PCR reads with MiXCR, one entry per CDR3 protein. The table records roughly 700,000 distinct CDR3 sequences, roughly 32% of them present only once. Sequencing was performed on blood. The receptors derive from a woman aged 40 to 50 with Graves' hyperthyroidism.

With respect to this clonotype: One junction end does not reproduce the germline sequence, and a read error may be involved. The chain links TRBV7-2 to TRBJ1-1; possible D gene TRBD1, 6 bases. The CDR3 spans 16 residues. Germline CDR1 is SGHTA and CDR2 is FQGNSA. CDR3 in amino acids: CASSLEVRGGPTEAFF. DNA of the CDR3: TGCGCCAGCAGCCTCGAAGTTAGGGGGGGGCCTACTGAAGCTTTCTTT.

The CDR3 DNA reads TGTGCCAGCAGTCTATCTACCCTACCGAATCAGCCCCAGCATTTT. Protein product: CASSLSTLPNQPQHF. The V call is TRBV12-3 or TRBV12-4, the J call TRBJ1-5, with D unresolved. The V and J ends lost 5 bases and 4 bases respectively, with 15 bases between them. The CDR3 runs 15 residues.

CDR3 nucleotides: TGTGCCATCGGGACCGGGACAAAAAGGGAGCTGTTTTTT. This translates into CAIGTGTKRELFF. V is TRBV10-3 and J is TRBJ2-2; maybe TRBD1 (6 bases). V was trimmed by 8 bases and J by 9 bases, leaving 16 bases between them. The CDR3 consists of 13 residues. Germline lookup yields CDR1 ENHRY and CDR2 SYGVKD.

This clonotype has a handful of counts. The chain couples TRBV19 to TRBJ1-1; tentatively, D is TRBD1 (5 bases). The ends were cut back, 6 bases at V and 8 bases at J, with 13 bases in the middle. Per the germline V gene, CDR1 is LNHDA and CDR2 is SQIVND (reference sequence). The CDR3 length is 12 residues. DNA for the CDR3: TGTGCCAGTAGAGGAGACAGTGACGAAGCTTTCTTT. Encoded protein: CASRGDSDEAFF.

A single count supports this clonotype. The rearrangement links TRBV7-2 to TRBJ2-2; the match to TRBD1 covers 7 bases. V lost 3 bases, J lost 1 base, and 5 bases stayed unmatched. From germline, CDR1 is SGHTA and CDR2 FQGNSA. The CDR3 loop spans 16 amino acids. CDR3 bases: TGTGCCAGCAGCTTGAGGGACAGAGTGAACACCGGGGAGCTGTTTTTT. This sequence encodes CASSLRDRVNTGELFF.

Concerning this clonotype itself: A much larger clone is a single base away; this may be a read error. The rearrangement joins TRBV24-1 to TRBJ1-2; D is ambiguous. The CDR3 covers 13 residues. Germline CDR1 is KGHDR and CDR2 is SFDVKD. The CDR3 here is CAISAEGNYGYTF. The CDR3 coding sequence is TGTGCCATCAGTGCCGAGGGAAACTATGGCTACACCTTC.

J is TRBJ2-5 and V is TRBV29-1, with 7 bases identical to TRBD1. Germline-derived CDR1 and CDR2 are SQVTM and ANQGSEA. J gave up 4 bases and V 6 bases, and 8 bases lay outside the gene matches. The CDR3 spans 13 residues. The CDR3 sequence is CSVPRDRGETQYF. Written as DNA, the CDR3 is TGCAGCGTGCCCCGGGACAGAGGAGAGACCCAGTACTTC.

This rearrangement joins TRBV20-1 to TRBJ1-2; a possible D gene is TRBD1 (6 bases). The V gene's germline CDR1 is DFQATT and CDR2 SNEGSKA (reference sequence). The CDR3 extends over 14 amino acids. Trimming removed 4 bases from V and 8 bases from J, with 20 bases in between. In DNA form, the CDR3 reads TGCAGTGCTATGGGGCTAGCGGGGGGCAACGGCTACACCTTC. Residues: CSAMGLAGGNGYTF.

The chain employs TRBV3-1 and TRBJ2-5; D not certain. Trimming pared 7 bases from V and 7 bases from J, leaving 22 bases between. CDR3 length: 15 amino acids. CDR1 and CDR2 (germline): LGHDT, YNNKEL (reference sequence). CDR3 region: CASTYFGRTLGTQYF. For the CDR3, the DNA is TGTGCCAGCACATACTTCGGTCGGACCCTAGGGACCCAGTACTTC.

This clonotype occurred a few times. The gene calls are TRBV11-2 and TRBJ1-5; the D gene is possibly TRBD1 (5 bases). From germline, CDR1 is SGHAT and CDR2 FQNNGV. V shed 6 bases and J shed 2 bases, with 14 bases lying between them. CDR3 length equals 15 residues. The CDR3 DNA is TGTGCCAGCAGACTGGGGCGACGGGGCAATCAGCCCCAGCATTTT. Its translation: CASRLGRRGNQPQHF. The full variable domain, rest sourced from reference TRBV11-2 and TRBJ1-5, is EAGVAQSPRYKIIEKRQSVAFWCNPISGHATLYWYQQILGQGPKLLIQFQNNGVVDDSQLPKDRFSAERLKGVDSTLKIQPAKLEDSAVYLCASRLGRRGNQPQHFGDGTRLSIL.

The table lists this clonotype with a few counts. The chain couples TRBV6-5 to TRBJ1-2; the D gene is possibly TRBD1 (5 bases). This CDR3 contains 15 residues. Germline-derived CDR1 and CDR2 are MNHEY and SVGAGI. Trimming cost V 6 bases and J 0 bases, with 14 bases left between them. The CDR3 reads CASRSGTASNYGYTF. The CDR3 DNA follows: TGTGCCAGCAGATCAGGGACGGCCTCTAACTATGGCTACACCTTC.

This clonotype was seen a handful of times. The chain employs TRBV12-3 or TRBV12-4 and TRBJ1-2; a weak D match, TRBD1 (6 bases). The V end lost 6 bases, the J end lost 6 bases, and 14 bases lay between the germline ends. CDR3 length: 13 amino acids. The chain's CDR3 is CASSEQGPHGYTF. CDR3 coding DNA: TGTGCCAGCAGCGAACAGGGTCCCCATGGCTACACCTTC.

J is TRBJ1-2 and V is TRBV10-3; TRBD1 matches at 9 bases. The germline gives CDR1 ENHRY, CDR2 SYGVKD. V lost 4 bases, J lost 3 bases, and 3 bases stayed unmatched. The CDR3 is made up of 14 amino acids. The CDR3 coding sequence is TGTGCCATCAGTGGACAGGGGGGTCACTATGGCTACACCTTC. Residues: CAISGQGGHYGYTF.

This clonotype was detected once. The chain links TRBV7-2 to TRBJ1-6; 10 bases map to TRBD1. From germline, CDR1 is SGHTA and CDR2 FQGNSA. With V trimmed by 6 bases and J by 9 bases, 8 bases remained unmatched. The CDR3 runs 15 residues. DNA of the CDR3: TGTGCCAGCAGTTTTGGGGACAGGGGAGTTTCACCCCTCCACTTT. It encodes CASSFGDRGVSPLHF.

This chain connects TRBV7-2 to TRBJ2-7; possibly TRBD2 for D (6 bases). The CDR3 consists of 16 residues. In germline, CDR1 is SGHTA, CDR2 FQGNSA. V gave up 1 base and J gave up 1 base, with 14 bases separating them. The DNA of the CDR3 is TGTGCCAGCAGCTTAGTTGGCGGGGCTACTTCCTACGAGCAGTACTTC. It yields the protein CASSLVGGATSYEQYF.

This clonotype was observed many times. The chain combines TRBV25-1 with TRBJ1-2; TRBD1 agrees at 8 bases. J lost 4 bases, V lost 2 bases, and 6 bases had no gene match. In germline, CDR1 is MGHDK, CDR2 SYGVNS. CDR3 length equals 15 residues. CDR3 bases: TGTGCCAGCAGTGAACCGGGACAGGCCCCCTATGGCTACACCTTC. Protein: CASSEPGQAPYGYTF.

The chain's CDR3 is CSAQGQGFTEAFF. The CDR3 DNA sequence: TGCAGTGCACAGGGACAGGGATTCACTGAAGCTTTCTTT. The J gene is TRBJ1-1, the V gene TRBV20-1, with 9 bases that match TRBD1. This CDR3 is built from 13 residues. V lost 6 bases, J lost 4 bases, and 6 bases stayed unmatched. The germline V gene encodes CDR1 DFQATT and CDR2 SNEGSKA (reference sequence).

This clonotype was observed a handful of times. Being one base from a much bigger clone, this may be a read error. The rearrangement uses TRBV10-3 and TRBJ2-6; D remains unclear. CDR3 length: 15 amino acids. Germline-derived CDR1 and CDR2 are ENHRY and SYGVKD. The CDR3 DNA is TGTGCCGTCAGTGAGTCTGGGTCTGGGGCCAACGTCCTGACTTTC. This translates into CAVSESGSGANVLTF.

This clonotype came up a few times. The chain is built from TRBV6-6 and TRBJ1-2, with 7 positions matching TRBD1. This CDR3 spans 14 amino acids. Germline V CDR1 and CDR2: MNHNY, SVGAGI (reference sequence). Losses at the gene ends were 0 bases for V and 8 bases for J; bases not matched to a gene: 6. CDR3: CASSYSGQFRGYTF. The CDR3 DNA is TGTGCCAGCAGTTACTCGGGACAGTTCCGAGGCTACACCTTC.

This clonotype came up many times. The rearrangement links TRBV25-1 to TRBJ2-2; D perhaps matches TRBD1 (6 bases). The CDR3 has 14 residues. Germline V lookup: CDR1 MGHDK, CDR2 SYGVNS. Trimming shortened V by 3 bases and J by 5 bases, and 10 bases separated the two germline ends. The CDR3 DNA sequence: TGTGCCAGCAGTGACTACAGGGTTACCGGGGAGCTGTTTTTT. Protein: CASSDYRVTGELFF.

There are a few counts of this clonotype. J is TRBJ1-1 and V is TRBV4-3; D is ambiguous. Looked up from germline, CDR1 is LGHNA and CDR2 is YSLEER. Trimming pared 4 bases from V and 1 base from J, leaving 13 bases between. The CDR3 spans 15 residues. The CDR3: CASSPHGRANTEAFF. CDR3 nucleotide sequence: TGCGCCAGCAGCCCCCACGGGAGGGCGAACACTGAAGCTTTCTTT.

This sequence joins TRBV9 and TRBJ2-7, with 8 nucleotides matching TRBD1. The CDR3 totals 15 residues. V shed 3 bases, J shed 6 bases, and the junction held 11 bases outside the gene matches. From germline, CDR1 is SGDLS and CDR2 YYNGEE. DNA for the CDR3: TGTGCCAGCAGCGACGGGGAGGCAGGGGGCCGCGAGCAGTACTTC. Encoded protein: CASSDGEAGGREQYF.

The CDR3 coding sequence is TGTGCCACGTGGGGCGGAAACTCCTACGAGCAGTACTTC. This sequence encodes CATWGGNSYEQYF. The genes are TRBV5-8 and TRBJ2-7; D possibly corresponds to TRBD1 (5 bases). This CDR3 has 13 amino acids. The germline V gene encodes CDR1 SGHTS and CDR2 YDEGEE. Trimming stripped 9 bases from V and 0 bases from J, with 13 bases between.

On this clonotype itself: One end of the junction is discordant with germline, which a read error may explain. J is TRBJ1-6 and V is TRBV7-2, with D possibly TRBD1 on 6 matching bases. Looked up from germline, CDR1 is SGHTA and CDR2 is FQGNSA. This CDR3 comprises 17 residues. This CDR3 is CASSSGHPGTYNSPLHF. The DNA for the CDR3 is TGCGCCAGCAGCTCGGGACATCCGGGAACCTATAATTCACCCCTCCACTTT.

For the CDR3, the DNA is TGTGCCAGCAGCTTAACGACTAGCGGGGGTGGGGAGCAGTACTTC. It encodes CASSLTTSGGGEQYF. This chain links TRBV13 with TRBJ2-7, with TRBD2 identical over 12 bases. CDR1 and CDR2 (germline): PRHDT, FYEKMQ (reference sequence). The CDR3 has 15 residues. V dropped 2 bases and J dropped 7; count of bases not matched to a gene: 6.

There are many counts of this clonotype. The rearrangement joins TRBV2 to TRBJ1-4; D unresolved. The V gene lost 7 bases and the J gene lost 0 bases, with 9 bases spanning the gap. This CDR3 has 14 amino acids. CDR1 and CDR2 from the germline V gene are SNHLY and FYNNEI. CDR3: CASTSTATNEKLFF. CDR3 nucleotides: TGTGCCAGCACTTCGACTGCAACTAATGAAAAACTGTTTTTT.

This clonotype was detected ten times or more. The genes are TRBV29-1 and TRBJ2-5; 7 nucleotides match TRBD2. This CDR3 is built from 11 residues. The ends lost 7 bases at V and 5 bases at J; junction bases unmatched: 4. Germline CDR1 reads SQVTM; CDR2 reads ANQGSEA. The CDR3 is CSAGGGETQYF. CDR3 coding DNA: TGCAGCGCTGGGGGGGGGGAGACCCAGTACTTC.